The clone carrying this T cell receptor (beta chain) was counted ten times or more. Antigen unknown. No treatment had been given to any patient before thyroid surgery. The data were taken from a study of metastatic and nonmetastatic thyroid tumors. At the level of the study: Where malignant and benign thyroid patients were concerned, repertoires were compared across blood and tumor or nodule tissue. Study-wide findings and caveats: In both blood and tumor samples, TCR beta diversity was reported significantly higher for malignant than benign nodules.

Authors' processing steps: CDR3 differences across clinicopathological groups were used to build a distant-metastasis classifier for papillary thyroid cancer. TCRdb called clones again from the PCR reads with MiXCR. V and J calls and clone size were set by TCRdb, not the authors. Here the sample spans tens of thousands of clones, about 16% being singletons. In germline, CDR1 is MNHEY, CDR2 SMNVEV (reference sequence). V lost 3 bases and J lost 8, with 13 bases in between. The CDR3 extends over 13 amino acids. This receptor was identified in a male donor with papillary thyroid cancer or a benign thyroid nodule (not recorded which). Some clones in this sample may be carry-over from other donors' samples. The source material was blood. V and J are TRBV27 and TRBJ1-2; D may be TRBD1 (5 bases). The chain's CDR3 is CASSLIVGGGYTF. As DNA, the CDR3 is TGTGCCAGCAGTTTGATCGTGGGGGGGGGCTACACCTTC.